This TCR beta chain appears in the sequencing data of a study of Tregs in tolerant kidney transplant recipients. The study, taken as a whole, reports: The most relevant donor-specific Treg TCRbeta repertoire apparently came from expansion with activated donor B cells.

Related graft donors supplied nonmyeloablative bone marrow transplants, and mixed chimerism was transient. This clone appeared a few times. What it recognizes is unknown. Germline loops: CDR1 SGHNT, CDR2 YENEEA. V trimming: 5 bases; J trimming: 6 bases; junction bases outside the gene matches: 6. This CDR3 is built from 14 residues. Profiling relied on immunoSEQ multiplex PCR, and the TCRdb table lists in-frame clones only, not all of them. The table has 65,000 or so clones, roughly 86% seen once. The chain links TRBV11-3 to TRBJ2-7, with 11 bases matching TRBD2. This receptor was obtained from a human patient who received a combined kidney and bone marrow transplant. These T cells may partly come from the graft donor. The starting material was CD4+ T cells from blood (PBMCs), obtained 6 months after the transplant. Here the CDR3 reads CASSTSGGSFEQYF. CDR3 nucleotides: TGTGCCAGCAGCACTAGCGGGGGATCGTTCGAGCAGTACTTC.